The 20 T cell receptor beta chains below all came from one sample that was sequenced in a study of identical twins. MiXCR was run by TCRdb on the 5' RACE reads, yielding one entry per CDR3 protein. Seen here are roughly 230,000 distinct CDR3 sequences, 6.5% to 9.5% observed once, and the top ten hold less than 4%. The sample was also reused in another study, on yellow fever vaccine responses in identical twins.

The sample consisted of CD8+ T cells sorted from blood. The receptors shown here come from a woman between 18 and 30 years old in good health.

This chain connects TRBV20-1 to TRBJ2-7; unclear D gene. Germline loops: CDR1 DFQATT, CDR2 SNEGSKA (reference sequence). This CDR3 has 14 amino acids. Deletions cut 1 base from V and 3 bases from J, with 13 bases between. In nucleotides, the CDR3 is TGCAGTGCTAGAGTCGCCCAGGCCGACTACGAGCAGTACTTC. Translating gives CSARVAQADYEQYF.

The chain couples TRBV13 to TRBJ2-1, with 8 bases fitting TRBD2. The germline V gene encodes CDR1 PRHDT and CDR2 FYEKMQ (reference sequence). This CDR3 region has 17 residues. Trimming at V came to 3 bases and at J to 0 bases, leaving 7 bases not matched to a gene. The CDR3 protein is CASSFRAAGVSYNEQFF. Written as DNA, the CDR3 is TGTGCCAGCAGCTTTCGAGCAGCGGGAGTCTCCTACAATGAGCAGTTCTTC.

This clonotype was observed many times. This sequence joins TRBV7-9 and TRBJ2-2; 9 bases are a match to TRBD2. The germline V gene has CDR1 SEHNR and CDR2 FQNEAQ (reference sequence). Unmatched junction bases numbered 7, after V lost 4 bases and J lost 7 bases. This CDR3 region has 15 residues. The CDR3: CASSSPIAGDGELFF. DNA of the CDR3: TGTGCCAGCAGCTCACCTATAGCGGGAGACGGGGAGCTGTTTTTT.

The chain couples TRBV4-3 to TRBJ2-2, with D possibly TRBD1 on 5 matching bases. Germline CDR1 and CDR2: LGHNA and YSLEER. The V gene lost 3 bases and the J gene lost 3 bases, with 17 bases spanning the gap. CDR3 length: 17 amino acids. As DNA, the CDR3 is TGCGCCAGCAGCCAGCAACCGCAGGGTTCGGACACCGGGGAGCTGTTTTTT. Amino acid sequence: CASSQQPQGSDTGELFF.

In regard to this clonotype: The CDR3 does not close with the conserved phenylalanine or tryptophan, likely indicating a read error. The V gene is TRBV5-5, the J gene TRBJ2-7; D is unresolved. V dropped 8 bases and J dropped 0 bases, with 12 bases sitting between them. Germline V lookup: CDR1 SGHKS, CDR2 YYEKEE (reference sequence). CDR3 length: 13 amino acids. The CDR3 region is CARCWVVSYEQYL. DNA of the CDR3: TGTGCCAGGTGCTGGGTTGTCTCCTACGAGCAGTACTTG.

This clonotype was recorded many times. The V gene is TRBV29-1, the J gene TRBJ2-1; 8 bases map to TRBD2. Trimming removed 4 bases from V and 4 bases from J; junction bases left unmatched: 3. The CDR3 spans 13 residues. Germline V CDR1 and CDR2: SQVTM, ANQGSEA. CDR3 protein: CSVAGLVYNEQFF. The DNA for the CDR3 is TGCAGCGTTGCGGGACTAGTGTACAATGAGCAGTTCTTC.

This clonotype was recorded a few times. CDR3 loop: CASKTWGIGGTDTQYF. The CDR3 coding sequence is TGTGCCAGCAAGACATGGGGAATCGGCGGCACAGATACGCAGTATTTT. This chain uses TRBV6-4 with TRBJ2-3; D is uncertain. The germline gives CDR1 MRHNA, CDR2 SNTAGT. There are 16 residues in the CDR3. The V and J ends lost 7 bases and 1 base respectively, with 18 bases between them.

This clonotype occurred a few times. J is TRBJ2-7 and V is TRBV27, with 7 bases fitting TRBD2. With V trimmed by 6 bases and J by 5 bases, 13 bases remained unmatched. CDR1 is MNHEY, CDR2 SMNVEV, per germline (reference sequence). The CDR3 has 15 residues. CDR3 protein: CASSLEASGVNEQYF. CDR3 DNA: TGTGCCAGCAGCCTAGAAGCCAGCGGGGTTAACGAGCAGTACTTC.

A few counts support this clonotype. The chain links TRBV12-3 or TRBV12-4 to TRBJ2-2, with no clear D. The CDR3 runs 15 residues. V lost 6 bases and J 1 base, leaving 12 bases between the germline ends. CDR3 nucleotide sequence: TGTGCCAGCAGCCCCGCACTGGGGAACACCGGGGAGCTGTTTTTT. The encoded protein is CASSPALGNTGELFF.

V and J are TRBV20-1 and TRBJ1-4; 10 bases match TRBD1. Germline V CDR1 and CDR2: DFQATT, SNEGSKA (reference sequence). CDR3 length: 14 amino acids. With 0 bases clipped from V and 6 bases from J, the junction kept 1 base outside the gene matches. CDR3 protein: CSAREGTGDEKLFF. For the CDR3, the DNA is TGCAGTGCTAGAGAGGGGACAGGGGATGAAAAACTGTTTTTT.

This clonotype was seen repeatedly, ten times or more. The gene calls are TRBV12-3 or TRBV12-4 and TRBJ2-5, with 7 bases that match TRBD1. There are 14 residues in the CDR3. V gave up 1 base and J gave up 5 bases; unmatched junction bases: 4. The CDR3 reads CASSLEGGMETQYF. CDR3 DNA: TGTGCCAGCAGTTTAGAAGGGGGCATGGAGACCCAGTACTTC.

This clonotype turned up a few times. The chain is built from TRBV18 and TRBJ2-2, with 14 bases aligning to TRBD2. The CDR3 has 16 residues. V trimming: 6 bases; J trimming: 6 bases; junction bases outside the gene matches: 6. Germline lookup yields CDR1 KGHSH and CDR2 LQKENI. The CDR3 DNA reads TGTGCCAGCTCCACCGGGACTAGCGGGAGTGCCGGGGAGCTGTTTTTT. Protein product: CASSTGTSGSAGELFF.

This clonotype was counted ten times or more. This chain links TRBV5-1 with TRBJ2-7; TRBD1 is a possible D gene (5 bases). This CDR3 contains 15 residues. Germline V gene lookup returns CDR1 SGHRS and CDR2 YFSETQ. V was pared by 0 bases and J by 0 bases, with 10 bases between. CDR3 in amino acids: CASSLEPGHSYEQYF. CDR3 DNA sequence: TGCGCCAGCAGCTTGGAGCCAGGACACTCCTACGAGCAGTACTTC.

This chain connects TRBV28 to TRBJ2-7, with 10 bases that match TRBD2. This CDR3 comprises 14 residues. Unmatched junction bases numbered 9, after V lost 8 bases and J lost 5 bases. CDR1 MDHEN and CDR2 SYDVKM come from the germline V gene. The CDR3 sequence is CASGPSGRSHEQYF. Written as DNA, the CDR3 is TGTGCCAGCGGACCTAGCGGGAGATCCCACGAGCAGTACTTC.

The chain combines TRBV20-1 with TRBJ2-1; 8 nucleotides match TRBD2. Germline trimming cut 0 bases from V and 3 bases from J; bases unmatched to any gene: 7. There are 16 residues in the CDR3. CDR1 and CDR2 (germline): DFQATT, SNEGSKA (reference sequence). The CDR3 DNA sequence: TGCAGTGCTAGAGACCCAGCGGGAGTTGGCTACAATGAGCAGTTCTTC. As protein: CSARDPAGVGYNEQFF.

Many counts were recorded for this clonotype. This sequence joins TRBV6-5 and TRBJ1-1, with D tentatively TRBD1 (5 bases). V was shortened by 2 bases and J by 2 bases, with 6 bases between the two germline ends. This CDR3 has 13 amino acids. The germline gives CDR1 MNHEY, CDR2 SVGAGI. This CDR3 reads CASSYGGNTEAFF. The CDR3, as DNA: TGTGCCAGCAGTTACGGGGGAAACACTGAAGCTTTCTTT.

This clonotype has ten or more counts. The chain is built from TRBV7-9 and TRBJ1-2, with a possible D match to TRBD1 (5 bases). This CDR3 contains 13 residues. V gave up 5 bases and J gave up 7 bases, with 14 bases separating them. Germline loops: CDR1 SEHNR, CDR2 FQNEAQ (reference sequence). The CDR3 region is CASSAGLVPGYTF. The CDR3 DNA reads TGTGCCAGCAGCGCAGGGTTGGTTCCTGGCTACACCTTC.

This clonotype was seen at least ten times. This chain joins TRBV20-1 and TRBJ2-1; TRBD2 might be the D (5 bases). The CDR3 length is 14 residues. V was cut by 3 bases and J by 3 bases, with 12 bases left in between. Germline V gene data show CDR1 as DFQATT and CDR2 as SNEGSKA (reference sequence). DNA of the CDR3: TGCAGTGCTAGGGACTCGACGGGCTACAATGAGCAGTTCTTC. Translation gives CSARDSTGYNEQFF.

The genes are TRBV28 and TRBJ2-5, with D hard to call. The germline gives CDR1 MDHEN, CDR2 SYDVKM. The CDR3 extends over 13 amino acids. The CDR3 coding sequence is TGTGCATGCGGATGGGGTAATCAAGAGACCCAGTACTTC. Its translation is CACGWGNQETQYF.

The chain links TRBV3-1 to TRBJ2-1; 9 nucleotides agree with TRBD1. V shed 1 base and J 7 bases; nucleotides not matched to a gene: 14. This CDR3 comprises 18 residues. Germline V lookup: CDR1 LGHDT, CDR2 YNNKEL (reference sequence). CDR3 protein: CASSQAKDRGIIGNEQFF. In DNA form, the CDR3 reads TGTGCCAGCAGCCAAGCGAAAGACAGGGGGATCATAGGGAATGAGCAGTTCTTC.